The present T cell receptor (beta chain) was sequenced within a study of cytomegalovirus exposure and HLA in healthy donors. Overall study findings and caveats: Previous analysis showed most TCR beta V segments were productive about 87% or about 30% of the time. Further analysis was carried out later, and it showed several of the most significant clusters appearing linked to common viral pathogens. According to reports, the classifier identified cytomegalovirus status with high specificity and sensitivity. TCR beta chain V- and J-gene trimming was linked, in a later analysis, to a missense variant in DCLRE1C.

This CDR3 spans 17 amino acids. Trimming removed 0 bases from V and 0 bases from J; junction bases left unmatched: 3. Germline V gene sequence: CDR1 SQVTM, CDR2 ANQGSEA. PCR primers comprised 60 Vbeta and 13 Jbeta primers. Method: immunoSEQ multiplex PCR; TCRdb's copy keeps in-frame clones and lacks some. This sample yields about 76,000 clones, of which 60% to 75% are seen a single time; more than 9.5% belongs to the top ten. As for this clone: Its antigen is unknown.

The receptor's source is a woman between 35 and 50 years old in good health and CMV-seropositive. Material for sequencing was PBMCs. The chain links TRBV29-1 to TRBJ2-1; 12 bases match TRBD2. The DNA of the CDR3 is TGCAGCGTTGAAGATGGACTAGCGGGGACCTCCTACAATGAGCAGTTCTTC. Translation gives CSVEDGLAGTSYNEQFF.